This section outlines one TCR beta chain sequence together with its context. As yet, its antigen is unknown. The entry originates in a study of T cells in localized non-small cell lung cancer. Profiling relied on immunoSEQ multiplex PCR, and the TCRdb table lists in-frame clones only, not all of them. The repertoire holds 25,000 to 30,000 clones, with around 81% as singletons. The germline V and J ends were trimmed by 6 bases and 5 bases, with 10 bases remaining between them. Looked up from germline, CDR1 is MNHNY and CDR2 is SVGAGI (reference sequence). This CDR3 is 13 amino acids long. Overall study results and limits: Patients showing higher blood T cell density tended to see longer overall survival. Exceeding tumor, uninvolved adjacent lung had the highest T cell clonality. The study sequenced only one region of the tumor. As a result, intratumor heterogeneity could not be excluded and remains possible. When the top 100 tumor clones were examined, a median around 61 of them also appeared in the adjacent lung, which was paired and uninvolved.

V usage is TRBV6-6 and J usage is TRBJ2-2; D uncertain. The sequence was obtained from a man between 40 and 70 years old with stage III lung adenocarcinoma. Material: peripheral blood mononuclear cells, obtained before any cancer treatment. The CDR3: CASSPRSTGELFF. CDR3 DNA: TGTGCCAGCAGCCCCCGAAGTACCGGGGAGCTGTTTTTT.